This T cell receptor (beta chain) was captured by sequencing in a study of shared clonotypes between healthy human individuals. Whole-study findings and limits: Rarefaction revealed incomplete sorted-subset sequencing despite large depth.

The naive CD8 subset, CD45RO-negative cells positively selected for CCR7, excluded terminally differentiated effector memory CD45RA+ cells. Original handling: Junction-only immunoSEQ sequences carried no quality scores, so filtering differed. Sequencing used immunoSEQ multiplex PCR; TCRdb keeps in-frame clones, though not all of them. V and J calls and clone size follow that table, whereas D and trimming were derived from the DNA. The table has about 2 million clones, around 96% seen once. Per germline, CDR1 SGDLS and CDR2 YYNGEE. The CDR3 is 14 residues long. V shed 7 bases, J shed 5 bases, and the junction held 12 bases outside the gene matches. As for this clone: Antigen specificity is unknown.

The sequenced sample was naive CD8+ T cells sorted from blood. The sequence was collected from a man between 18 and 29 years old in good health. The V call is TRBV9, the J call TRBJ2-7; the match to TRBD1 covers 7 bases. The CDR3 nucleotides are TGTGCCAGCGGCGGTGGGACAGTCCAGCACGAGCAGTACTTC. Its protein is CASGGGTVQHEQYF.